The sample holds many counts of the clone carrying this T cell receptor beta chain. The antigen remains undetermined. The CDR3 is made up of 11 amino acids. V dropped 4 bases and J dropped 12 bases, with 13 bases sitting between them. CDR1 and CDR2 from the germline V gene are SGDLS and YYNGEE. The data were taken from a study of T cell responses to AZD1222 COVID-19 vaccine. Study-level results: CD4 TCRs linked to vaccination spanned spike, dominating at 160-218 and 743-854. After two AZD1222 doses, spike-specific TCR breadth and depth rose versus day 0. Among AZD1222 vaccinees, only six or seven were seropositive at baseline.

Second-dose schedules of about 4 or about 12 weeks were combined. Produced via immunoSEQ multiplex PCR; TCRdb's table is partial and in-frame only. The table shows 65,000 to 85,000 clones, with about four fifths occurring only once. The sequence was obtained from an adult who received the AZD1222 COVID-19 vaccine. The material was peripheral blood, obtained 28 days after the second AZD1222 dose. V is TRBV9 and J is TRBJ1-1; D is unresolved. The CDR3 loop is CASSHGERPFF. DNA of the CDR3: TGTGCCAGCAGCCACGGGGAAAGGCCTTTCTTT.